This T cell receptor (beta chain) was recovered during a study of neurological immune-mediated disorders. Overall study findings and caveats: HTLV-1-associated myelopathy had the most TCR clonal expansion, and multiple sclerosis had the least, less than healthy controls.

This CDR3 is 15 amino acids long. V lost 1 base and J 8 bases, leaving 18 bases between the germline ends. Germline V lookup: CDR1 LGHDT, CDR2 YNNKEL (reference sequence). Unsorted libraries were prepared from 2 million PBMCs that had been stored at -80 C. This clonotype appeared many times. Its target is not known. Synthesis of cDNA was carried out by template-switch 5'RACE. The reaction used 10-nucleotide random UMIs. TCRdb passed the 5' RACE reads through MiXCR, listing each CDR3 protein once. Of tens of thousands of distinct CDR3 sequences in the sample, roughly 4.8% were seen once. The TCR sequence derives from a man aged 25-45 years with multiple sclerosis. V is TRBV3-1 and J is TRBJ2-7; D gene uncertain. Sequencing was carried out using PBMCs. DNA for the CDR3: TGTGCCAGCAGCCAAGTTGTAGGGCCCCAGGAGAAGCAGTACTTC. Translating it yields CASSQVVGPQEKQYF.